Included here is one T cell receptor (beta chain) sequence, with context. The sample is drawn from a study of blood T cell repertoires in COVID-19. On the study more broadly: PBMCs, B-cell-depleted T cells, or T cells were the source of the cDNA or gDNA that made up the material.

Cohort 3 recovered donors had two negative PCRs, clearance, or symptom resolution. The CDR3 is 13 amino acids. V was trimmed by 3 bases and J by 7 bases, leaving 10 bases between them. The germline CDR1 and CDR2 sequences are SGDLS and YYNGEE. Sequencing was performed with immunoSEQ multiplex PCR; in TCRdb, only in-frame clones are kept and a portion is missing. The table lists fewer than 450,000 clones, less than 95% of them singletons. The sample was PBMCs or T cells enriched from blood (not recorded which). This receptor was taken from a man aged 18 to 35 who had recovered from COVID-19. This chain links TRBV9 with TRBJ1-4; D is ambiguous. The CDR3 DNA is TGTGCCAGCAGCGGCGAGCGCATTGAAAAACTGTTTTTT. Its translation is CASSGERIEKLFF.